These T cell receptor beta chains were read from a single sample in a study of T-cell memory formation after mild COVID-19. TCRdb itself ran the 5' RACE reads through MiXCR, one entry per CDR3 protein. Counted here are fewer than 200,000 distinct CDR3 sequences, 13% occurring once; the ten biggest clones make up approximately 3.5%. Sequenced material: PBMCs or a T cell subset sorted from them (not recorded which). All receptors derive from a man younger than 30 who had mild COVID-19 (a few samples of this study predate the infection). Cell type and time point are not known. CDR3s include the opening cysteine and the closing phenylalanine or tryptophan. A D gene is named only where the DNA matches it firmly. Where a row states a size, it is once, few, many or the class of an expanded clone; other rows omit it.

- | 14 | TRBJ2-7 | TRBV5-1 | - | TGCGCCAGCAGCGCGGGGCCGCAGGGACGCGAGCAGTACTTC | CASSAGPQGREQYF
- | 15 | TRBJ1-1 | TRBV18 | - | TGTGCCAGCTCACCCCGAACAGCCGTGAACACTGAAGCTTTCTTT | CASSPRTAVNTEAFF
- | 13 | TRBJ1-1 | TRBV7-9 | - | TGTGCCAGCAGCTTAGATTCCGGGGCTGAAGCTTTCTTT | CASSLDSGAEAFF
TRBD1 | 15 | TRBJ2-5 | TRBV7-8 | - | TGTGCCAGCAGCGTGGACAGGCTTTCCAGAGAGACCCAGTACTTC | CASSVDRLSRETQYF
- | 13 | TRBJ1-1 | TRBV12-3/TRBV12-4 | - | TGTGCCAGCAGTTTCAACATGAACACTGAAGCTTTCTTT | CASSFNMNTEAFF
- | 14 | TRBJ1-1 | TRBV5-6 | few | TGTGCCAGCAGCTTTCACGGGTTCGGCACTGAAGCTTTCTTT | CASSFHGFGTEAFF
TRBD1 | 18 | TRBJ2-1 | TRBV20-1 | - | TGCAGTGCTAGAGTCCGAATGGGACAGTTAAACTCCTACAATGAGCAGTTCTTC | CSARVRMGQLNSYNEQFF
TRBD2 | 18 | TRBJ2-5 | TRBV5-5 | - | TGTGCCAGCAGCTTCCCGGGACTAGCGGGGGTCAGCCAAGAGACCCAGTACTTC | CASSFPGLAGVSQETQYF
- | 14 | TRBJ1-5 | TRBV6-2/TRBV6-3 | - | TGTGCCAGCAGTTACCCTCAAGGAAATCAGCCCCAGCATTTT | CASSYPQGNQPQHF
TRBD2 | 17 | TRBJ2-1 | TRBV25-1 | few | TGTGCCAGCATGGCGGGAGTGTCGGGGGGGCCGCACAATGAGCAGTTCTTC | CASMAGVSGGPHNEQFF
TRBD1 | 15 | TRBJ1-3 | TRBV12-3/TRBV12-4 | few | TGTGCCAGCAGTTTTTCCGGGACAGAAGGAAACACCATATATTTT | CASSFSGTEGNTIYF
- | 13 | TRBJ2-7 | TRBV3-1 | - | TGTGCCAGCAGCCAAAGTCTAGTCTACGAGCAGTACTTC | CASSQSLVYEQYF
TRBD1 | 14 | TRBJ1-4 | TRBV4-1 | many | TGCGCCAGCAGCCGCGGACAGGGCGGTGAAAAACTGTTTTTT | CASSRGQGGEKLFF
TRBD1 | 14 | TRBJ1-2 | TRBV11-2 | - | TGTGCCAGCAGCCGAAACCCAGGGGGCGATGGCTACACCTTC | CASSRNPGGDGYTF
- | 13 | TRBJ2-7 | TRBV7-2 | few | TGTGCCAGCAGCCGTAGCGGTCCCTACGAGCAGTACTTC | CASSRSGPYEQYF
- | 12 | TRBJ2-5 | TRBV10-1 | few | TGCCCTGGCCCGGGACTCCAAGAGACCCAGTACTTC | CPGPGLQETQYF
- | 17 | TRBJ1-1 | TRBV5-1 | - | TGCGCCAGCAGCTTGAGAGGGGGGCCCCCCGGGGACACTGAAGCTTTCTTT | CASSLRGGPPGDTEAFF
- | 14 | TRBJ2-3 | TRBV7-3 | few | TGTGCCAGCAGGTTGGGGGGTGGCACAGATACGCAGTATTTT | CASRLGGGTDTQYF
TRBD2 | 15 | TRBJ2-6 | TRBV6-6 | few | TGTGCCAGCAGTACTGCGGGGGCTGGGGCCAACGTCCTGACTTTC | CASSTAGAGANVLTF
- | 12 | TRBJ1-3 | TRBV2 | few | TGTGCCAGCAGTGGAGACGTTAACACCATATATTTT | CASSGDVNTIYF
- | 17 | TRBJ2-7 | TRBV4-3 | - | TGCGCCAGCAGCCAAGGCACCGGGACCGGCGGGCGCTACGAGCAGTACTTC | CASSQGTGTGGRYEQYF
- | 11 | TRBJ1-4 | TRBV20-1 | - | TGCAGTGCTAGGGAGTGGCCGGAACTGTTTTTT | CSAREWPELFF
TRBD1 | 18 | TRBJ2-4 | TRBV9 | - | TGTGCCAGCAGCGCCGCCGGGACAGGGGGCGGTGGCAAAAACATTCAGTACTTC | CASSAAGTGGGGKNIQYF
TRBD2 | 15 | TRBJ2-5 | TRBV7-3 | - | TGTGCCAGCAGACCACTAGCGGGGGGGCAAGAGACCCAGTACTTC | CASRPLAGGQETQYF
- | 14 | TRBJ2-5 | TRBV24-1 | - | TGTGCCACCAGACCGAGGTTGCCCCAAGAGACCCAGTACTTC | CATRPRLPQETQYF
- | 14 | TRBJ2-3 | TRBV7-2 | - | TGTGCCAGCAGCACATACTTAAGCACAGATACGCAGTATTTT | CASSTYLSTDTQYF
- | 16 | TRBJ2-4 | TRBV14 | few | TGTGCCAGCAGCCAGTGGAGGGTAAAAGCCAAAAACATTCAGTACTTC | CASSQWRVKAKNIQYF
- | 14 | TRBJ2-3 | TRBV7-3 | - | TGTGCCAGCAGCGAAGGACAGAGCACAGATACGCAGTATTTT | CASSEGQSTDTQYF
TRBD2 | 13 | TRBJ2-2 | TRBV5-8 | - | TGTGCCAGCAGACGCGGGGGTGCCGGGGAGCTGTTTTTT | CASRRGGAGELFF
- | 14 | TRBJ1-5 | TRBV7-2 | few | TGTGCCAGCAGCCGGGTCTCAGGAGATCAGCCCCAGCATTTT | CASSRVSGDQPQHF